What follows are 24 T cell receptor beta chains derived from one specimen sequenced in a study of cytomegalovirus exposure and HLA in healthy donors. In the PCR, 60 Vbeta and 13 Jbeta primers were used. Clones were read by immunoSEQ multiplex PCR, and TCRdb kept only the in-frame ones, dropping some. This sample carries some 120,000 clones, approximately 72% of them seen once, and the ten largest clones take more than 7%. Sequencing input: PBMCs. These receptors all come from a woman aged 45-65 years in good health and CMV-seropositive.

The V and J genes are TRBV5-1 and TRBJ2-2; perhaps TRBD1 as D (5 bases). CDR1 and CDR2 (germline): SGHRS, YFSETQ. The CDR3 sequence is 16 residues long. Trimming stripped 5 bases from V and 7 bases from J, with 21 bases between. The CDR3 region has the DNA TGCGCCAGCAGTTACGTTGGACCAGGGTCGGGCGGGGAGCTGTTTTTT. This codes for CASSYVGPGSGGELFF.

Sample share makes this clone medium-sized. CDR3 coding DNA: TGTGCCAGCAGCGTCGGGAATTCGGCAACTAATGAAAAACTGTTTTTT. Translating it yields CASSVGNSATNEKLFF. The chain carries TRBV7-9 and TRBJ1-4; D is uncertain. The V end was cut by 5 bases, the J end by 0 bases, with 13 bases between. The length of the CDR3 is 16 residues. The germline V gene encodes CDR1 SEHNR and CDR2 FQNEAQ (reference sequence).

The chain carries TRBV4-3 and TRBJ2-3; 7 bases line up with TRBD2. The CDR3 is 15 residues long. The junction had 5 bases not matched to a gene; V was cut back by 2 bases and J by 3 bases. The germline V gene encodes CDR1 LGHNA and CDR2 YSLEER. Here the CDR3 DNA reads TGCGCCAGCAGCCAACGCGGGAGACCGACAGATACGCAGTATTTT. Translated: CASSQRGRPTDTQYF.

The chain carries TRBV6-1 and TRBJ2-7; 10 nucleotides match TRBD2. The V segment lost 11 bases and the J segment 3 bases; nucleotides outside the gene matches: 10. The CDR3 loop spans 14 amino acids. CDR1 and CDR2 from the germline V gene are MNHNS and SASEGT. CDR3 in amino acids: CAGQPGTSDYEQYF. The CDR3 DNA follows: TGTGCCGGCCAACCCGGGACTAGCGACTACGAGCAGTACTTC.

The CDR3 sequence is CASSLAHQYNEQFF. In DNA, the CDR3 is TGTGCCAGCAGCTTGGCCCATCAGTACAATGAGCAGTTCTTC. The V call is TRBV5-6, the J call TRBJ2-1; no clear D. The V and J ends lost 0 bases and 4 bases respectively, with 8 bases between them. The CDR3 length is 14 residues. CDR1 is SGHDT, CDR2 YYEEEE, per germline.

The chain links TRBV4-3 to TRBJ2-7; TRBD2 might be the D (6 bases). This CDR3 has 15 residues. Per the germline V gene, CDR1 is LGHNA and CDR2 is YSLEER. Between the trimmed V and J ends, which lost 1 base and 0 bases, there was a span of 10 bases. CDR3: CASSQADGSSYEQYF. The DNA for the CDR3 is TGCGCCAGCAGCCAAGCGGACGGGAGCTCCTACGAGCAGTACTTC.

V and J are TRBV18 and TRBJ1-2; 8 positions match TRBD1. V shed 0 bases and J 7 bases; nucleotides not matched to a gene: 7. The CDR3 is 15 amino acids. Germline CDR1 reads KGHSH; CDR2 reads LQKENI. The CDR3, as DNA: TGTGCCAGCTCACCACCGCAGGGGGCGCGGGCTGGCTACACCTTC. Translated, it gives CASSPPQGARAGYTF.

This chain connects TRBV6-6 to TRBJ2-5, with D uncertain. The CDR3 is made up of 14 amino acids. The germline V gene has CDR1 MNHNY and CDR2 SVGAGI (reference sequence). Trimming stripped 0 bases from V and 5 bases from J, with 10 bases between. The CDR3 DNA sequence: TGTGCCAGCAGTTACTCGCTCGCGAAGGAGACCCAGTACTTC. Translation: CASSYSLAKETQYF.

This clone appeared a few times. The V and J genes are TRBV30 and TRBJ1-2; 9 nucleotides line up with TRBD1. CDR1 and CDR2 from the germline V gene are GTSNPN and SVGIG (reference sequence). This CDR3 is built from 13 residues. V lost 6 bases and J lost 5; bases outside the gene matches: 7. The CDR3, as DNA: TGTGCCTGCCCTCGACAGGGGGAATATGGCTACACCTTC. Amino acid sequence: CACPRQGEYGYTF. Full variable domain (outside the CDR3, taken from reference TRBV30 and TRBJ1-2): SQTIHQWPATLVQPVGSPLSLECTVEGTSNPNLYWYRQAAGRGLQLLFYSVGIGQISSEVPQNLSASRPQDRQFILSSKKLLLSDSGFYLCACPRQGEYGYTFGSGTRLTVV.

The table lists this clone with a count of one. The genes are TRBV19 and TRBJ1-2, with D tentatively TRBD1 (6 bases). Trimming stripped 2 bases from V and 2 bases from J, with 12 bases between. The CDR3 runs 15 residues. Germline-derived CDR1 and CDR2 are LNHDA and SQIVND (reference sequence). The CDR3 DNA reads TGTGCCAGTAGTATACAGGGGCCCTTAAACTATGGCTACACCTTC. It specifies CASSIQGPLNYGYTF.

V and J are TRBV29-1 and TRBJ1-1, with unresolved D. The CDR3 consists of 14 residues. V was shortened by 5 bases and J by 4 bases, with 17 bases between the two germline ends. The germline CDR1 and CDR2 sequences are SQVTM and ANQGSEA. CDR3 amino acids: CSVTGGPGSTEAFF. Here the CDR3 DNA reads TGCAGCGTTACGGGCGGACCTGGGAGCACTGAAGCTTTCTTT.

This clone was seen a handful of times. CDR3: CASSLGAGQPQHF. The CDR3 DNA reads as TGTGCCAGCAGCTTAGGCGCCGGGCAGCCCCAGCATTTT. This sequence joins TRBV7-2 and TRBJ1-5; D is unresolved. Germline CDR1 is SGHTA and CDR2 is FQGNSA. V was trimmed by 1 base and J by 7 bases, leaving 8 bases between them. This CDR3 is 13 amino acids long.

CDR3 nucleotide sequence: TGTGCCAGCAGCTTAAAGGGAGAGGACGAAAAACTGTTTTTT. Amino acids: CASSLKGEDEKLFF. The chain employs TRBV13 and TRBJ1-4; no firm D call. Trimming removed 2 bases from V and 8 bases from J, with 12 bases in between. Germline V gene lookup returns CDR1 PRHDT and CDR2 FYEKMQ (reference sequence). CDR3 length equals 14 residues.

This chain's CDR3 is CASSLVGLAYEQYF. In nucleotides, the CDR3 is TGCGCCAGCAGCTTGGTGGGACTAGCCTACGAGCAGTACTTC. The chain is built from TRBV5-1 and TRBJ2-7, with TRBD2 identical over 8 bases. Trimming removed 0 bases from V and 2 bases from J; junction bases left unmatched: 1. Germline-derived CDR1 and CDR2 are SGHRS and YFSETQ. CDR3 size: 14 residues.

The chain couples TRBV6-6 to TRBJ2-1; 7 bases fit TRBD2. The V gene end was trimmed by 10 bases and the J gene end by 2 bases; junction bases not matched to a gene: 2. The CDR3 contains 12 residues. In germline, CDR1 is MNHNY, CDR2 SVGAGI (reference sequence). The CDR3 loop is CATGTTYNEQFF. CDR3 nucleotide sequence: TGTGCCACCGGGACTACCTACAATGAGCAGTTCTTC.

The CDR3 here is CASSLLYRSSYEQYF. CDR3 nucleotide sequence: TGTGCCAGCAGCTTGTTGTACAGAAGCTCCTACGAGCAGTACTTC. This sequence joins TRBV5-6 and TRBJ2-5; D is undetermined. The J call is uncertain, as TRBJ2-7 better fits the DNA end. Germline CDR1 SGHDT, CDR2 YYEEEE. The CDR3 covers 15 residues.

This clone has a handful of counts. The genes are TRBV7-9 and TRBJ2-3, with 7 bases identical to TRBD2. In germline, CDR1 is SEHNR, CDR2 FQNEAQ (reference sequence). This CDR3 has 15 residues. V lost 4 bases, J lost 2 bases, and 6 bases stayed unmatched. This CDR3 reads CASSSLGTTTDTQYF. CDR3 bases: TGTGCCAGCAGCTCGCTCGGGACTACCACAGATACGCAGTATTTT.

CDR3 amino acids: CASRLSTGETQYF. The DNA for the CDR3 is TGTGCCAGCAGACTCTCTACAGGCGAGACCCAGTACTTC. The chain uses TRBV7-9 and TRBJ2-5; TRBD1 might be the D (5 bases). The CDR3 contains 13 residues. Germline CDR1 is SEHNR and CDR2 is FQNEAQ (reference sequence). V gave up 6 bases and J gave up 5 bases, with 13 bases separating them.

The V and J genes are TRBV9 and TRBJ2-5, with D perhaps TRBD2 (5 bases). The CDR3 length is 15 residues. V dropped 0 bases and J dropped 5 bases, with 14 bases sitting between them. CDR1 SGDLS and CDR2 YYNGEE come from the germline V gene. CDR3 in amino acids: CASSVALGGEETQYF. The CDR3 DNA reads TGTGCCAGCAGCGTAGCTCTCGGAGGTGAGGAGACCCAGTACTTC.

J is TRBJ1-2 and V is TRBV4-2; the D gene is possibly TRBD1 (6 bases). In germline, CDR1 is LGHNA, CDR2 YNFKEQ. This CDR3 is built from 15 residues. Trimming stripped 0 bases from V and 4 bases from J, with 12 bases between. CDR3 nucleotides: TGTGCCAGCAGCCAAGATGTTGGGGGCGCCTATGGCTACACCTTC. This sequence encodes CASSQDVGGAYGYTF.

In the case of this clone: The junction departs from germline at one end; a sequencing error may be responsible. The genes are TRBV7-9 and TRBJ1-1; unclear D gene. Looked up from germline, CDR1 is SEHNR and CDR2 is FQNEAQ (reference sequence). This CDR3 is built from 15 residues. The CDR3 bases are TGTTCCAGCAGCCCCCACGGAGGGCGGGACACTGAAGCTTTCTTT. Translating gives CSSSPHGGRDTEAFF.

The chain carries TRBV13 and TRBJ1-3; D gene ambiguous. CDR3 length: 17 amino acids. CDR1 and CDR2 (germline): PRHDT, FYEKMQ (reference sequence). The ends were cut back, 4 bases at V and 2 bases at J, with 18 bases in the middle. In DNA, the CDR3 is TGTGCCAGCAGCTCCTACACAAGGTCGGGGACTGGAAACACCATATATTTT. Translated, it gives CASSSYTRSGTGNTIYF.

The chain has TRBV12-1 and TRBJ2-7; the table's D call of TRBD1 was not tested on the DNA. TRBV12-1 counts as a pseudogene. The CDR3 is 11 residues long. The CDR3 protein is CASSSIYEQYF. CDR3 bases: TGTGCCAGCAGCTCCATCTACGAGCAGTACTTC.

This clone has only a few counts. J is TRBJ2-1 and V is TRBV4-3, with 9 bases that match TRBD1. The CDR3 has 15 residues. Germline V gives CDR1 LGHNA, CDR2 YSLEER. V gave up 1 base and J gave up 8 bases; unmatched junction bases: 6. The CDR3 nucleotides read TGCGCCAGCAGCCAAGGGACAGGGGCAAGCTATGAGCAGTTCTTC. Its translation: CASSQGTGASYEQFF.